One and the same sample provided the 3 T cell receptor beta chains below, sequenced in a study of cytomegalovirus exposure and HLA in healthy donors. This PCR relied on a set of 60 Vbeta primers and 13 Jbeta primers. Data came from immunoSEQ multiplex PCR; TCRdb stores just in-frame clones and leaves some out. The sample includes under 200,000 clones, approximately 78% of them seen just once. The material sequenced was PBMCs. The receptors were gathered from a woman aged 18-29 years in good health and CMV-seronegative.

The J gene is TRBJ1-5, the V gene TRBV21-1. TRBV21-1 is classified as a pseudogene. The CDR3 consists of 17 residues. The DNA of the CDR3 is TGTGCCAGCAGCGCCCAACAGGGAGGGGAGAGCAATCAGCCCCAGCATTTT. This codes for CASSAQQGGESNQPQHF.

The chain joins TRBV10-2 to TRBJ2-2; weak D call: TRBD2 (5 bases). The CDR3 runs 15 residues. The ends were cut back, 5 bases at V and 0 bases at J, with 10 bases in the middle. CDR1 WSHSY and CDR2 SAAADI come from the germline V gene. The chain's CDR3 is CASSWRTPNTGELFF. As DNA, the CDR3 is TGCGCCAGCAGTTGGCGGACTCCGAACACCGGGGAGCTGTTTTTT.

The chain carries TRBV6-5 and TRBJ2-2; D remains unclear. In germline, CDR1 is MNHEY, CDR2 SVGAGI. The V end was cut by 7 bases, the J end by 4 bases, with 13 bases between. This CDR3 is built from 14 residues. CDR3 amino acids: CASKPPRFTGELFF. The DNA for the CDR3 is TGTGCCAGCAAACCTCCTAGGTTCACCGGGGAGCTGTTTTTT.